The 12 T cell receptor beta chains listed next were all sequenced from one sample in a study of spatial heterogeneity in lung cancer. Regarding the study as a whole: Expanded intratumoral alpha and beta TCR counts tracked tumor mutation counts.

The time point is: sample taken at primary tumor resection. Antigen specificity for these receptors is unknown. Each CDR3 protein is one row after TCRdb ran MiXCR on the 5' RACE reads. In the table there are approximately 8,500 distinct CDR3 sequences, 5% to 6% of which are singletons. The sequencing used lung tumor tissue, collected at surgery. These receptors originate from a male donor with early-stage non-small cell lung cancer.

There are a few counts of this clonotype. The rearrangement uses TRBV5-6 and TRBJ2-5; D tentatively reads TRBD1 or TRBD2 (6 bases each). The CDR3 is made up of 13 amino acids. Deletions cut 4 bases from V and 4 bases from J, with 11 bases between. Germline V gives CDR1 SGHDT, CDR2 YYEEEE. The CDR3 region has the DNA TGTGCCAGCAGCCCCCCGGGGGCAGAGACCCAGTACTTC. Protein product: CASSPPGAETQYF.

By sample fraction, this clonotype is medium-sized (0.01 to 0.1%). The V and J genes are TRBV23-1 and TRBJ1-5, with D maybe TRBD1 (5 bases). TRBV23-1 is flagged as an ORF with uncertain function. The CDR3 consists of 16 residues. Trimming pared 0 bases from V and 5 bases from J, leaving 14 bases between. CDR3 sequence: CASSQSSRDLDQPQHF. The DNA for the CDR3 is TGCGCCAGCAGTCAATCCTCCAGGGACTTGGATCAGCCCCAGCATTTT.

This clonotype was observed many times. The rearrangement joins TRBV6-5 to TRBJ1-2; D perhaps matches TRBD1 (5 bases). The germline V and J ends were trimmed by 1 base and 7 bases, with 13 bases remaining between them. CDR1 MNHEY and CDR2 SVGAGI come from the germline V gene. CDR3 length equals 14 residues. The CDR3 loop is CASSYLGREGGYTF. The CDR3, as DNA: TGTGCCAGCAGTTACTTGGGCAGGGAGGGTGGCTACACCTTC.

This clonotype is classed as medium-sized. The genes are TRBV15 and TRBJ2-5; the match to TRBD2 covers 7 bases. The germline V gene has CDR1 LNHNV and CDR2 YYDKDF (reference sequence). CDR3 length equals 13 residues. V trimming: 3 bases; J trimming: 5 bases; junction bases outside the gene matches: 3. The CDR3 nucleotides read TGTGCCACCAGCAGCTTAGCGGGTGAGACCCAGTACTTC. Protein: CATSSLAGETQYF.

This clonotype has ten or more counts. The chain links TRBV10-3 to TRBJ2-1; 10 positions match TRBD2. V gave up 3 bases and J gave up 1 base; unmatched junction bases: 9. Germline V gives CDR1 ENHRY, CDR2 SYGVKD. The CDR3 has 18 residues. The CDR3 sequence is CAISDLAGGGSSYNEQFF. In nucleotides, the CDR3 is TGTGCCATCAGTGATTTAGCGGGGGGCGGTAGTTCCTACAATGAGCAGTTCTTC.

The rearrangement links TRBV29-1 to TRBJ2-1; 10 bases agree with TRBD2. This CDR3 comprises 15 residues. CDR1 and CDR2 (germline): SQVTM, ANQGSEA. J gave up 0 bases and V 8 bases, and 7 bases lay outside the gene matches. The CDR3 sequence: CSSGTSGTSYNEQFF. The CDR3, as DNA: TGCAGCTCAGGTACTAGCGGGACCTCCTACAATGAGCAGTTCTTC.

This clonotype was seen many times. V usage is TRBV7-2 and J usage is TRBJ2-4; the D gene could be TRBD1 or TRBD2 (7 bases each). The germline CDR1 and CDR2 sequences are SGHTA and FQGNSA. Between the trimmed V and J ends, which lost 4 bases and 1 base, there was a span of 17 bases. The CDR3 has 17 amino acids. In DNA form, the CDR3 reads TGTGCCAGCAGCTCCCAGGGGGGGATGGGGGCCAAAAACATTCAGTACTTC. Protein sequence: CASSSQGGMGAKNIQYF.

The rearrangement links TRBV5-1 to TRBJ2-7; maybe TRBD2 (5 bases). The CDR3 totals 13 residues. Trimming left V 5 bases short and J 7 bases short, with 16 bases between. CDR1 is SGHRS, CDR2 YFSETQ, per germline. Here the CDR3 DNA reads TGCGCCAGCAGTATCGGCAGGCCGGGGGAGCAGTACTTC. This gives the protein CASSIGRPGEQYF. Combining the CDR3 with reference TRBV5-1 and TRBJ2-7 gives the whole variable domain KAGVTQTPRYLIKTRGQQVTLSCSPISGHRSVSWYQQTPGQGLQFLFEYFSETQRNKGNFPGRFSGRQFSNSRSEMNVSTLELGDSALYLCASSIGRPGEQYFGPGTRLTVT.

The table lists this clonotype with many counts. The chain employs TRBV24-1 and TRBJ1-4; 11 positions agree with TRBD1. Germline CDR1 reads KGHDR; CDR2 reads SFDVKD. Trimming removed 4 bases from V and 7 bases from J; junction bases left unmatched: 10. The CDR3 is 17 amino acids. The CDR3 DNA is TGTGCCACCAGTGACCCCAGGGACAGGGGGAGAGGTGAAAAACTGTTTTTT. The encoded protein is CATSDPRDRGRGEKLFF.

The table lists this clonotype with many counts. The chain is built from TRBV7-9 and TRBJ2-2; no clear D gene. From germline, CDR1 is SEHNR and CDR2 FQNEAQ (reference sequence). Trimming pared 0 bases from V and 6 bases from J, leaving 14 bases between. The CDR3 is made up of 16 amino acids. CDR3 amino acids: CASSLAQSGRSGELFF. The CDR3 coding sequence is TGTGCCAGCAGCTTAGCCCAGTCTGGCCGATCCGGGGAGCTGTTTTTT.

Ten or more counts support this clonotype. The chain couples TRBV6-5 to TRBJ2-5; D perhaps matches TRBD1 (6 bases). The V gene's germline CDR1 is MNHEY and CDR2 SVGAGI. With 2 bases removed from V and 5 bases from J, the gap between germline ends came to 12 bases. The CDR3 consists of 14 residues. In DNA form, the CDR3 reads TGTGCCAGCAGTTACGACAGAAGGGGGGAGACCCAGTACTTC. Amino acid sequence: CASSYDRRGETQYF.

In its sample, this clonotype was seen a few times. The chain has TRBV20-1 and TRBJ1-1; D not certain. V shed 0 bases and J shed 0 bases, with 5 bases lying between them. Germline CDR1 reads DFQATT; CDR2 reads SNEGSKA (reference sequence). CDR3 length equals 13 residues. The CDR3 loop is CSAREDMNTEAFF. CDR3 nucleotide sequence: TGCAGTGCTAGAGAAGACATGAACACTGAAGCTTTCTTT.